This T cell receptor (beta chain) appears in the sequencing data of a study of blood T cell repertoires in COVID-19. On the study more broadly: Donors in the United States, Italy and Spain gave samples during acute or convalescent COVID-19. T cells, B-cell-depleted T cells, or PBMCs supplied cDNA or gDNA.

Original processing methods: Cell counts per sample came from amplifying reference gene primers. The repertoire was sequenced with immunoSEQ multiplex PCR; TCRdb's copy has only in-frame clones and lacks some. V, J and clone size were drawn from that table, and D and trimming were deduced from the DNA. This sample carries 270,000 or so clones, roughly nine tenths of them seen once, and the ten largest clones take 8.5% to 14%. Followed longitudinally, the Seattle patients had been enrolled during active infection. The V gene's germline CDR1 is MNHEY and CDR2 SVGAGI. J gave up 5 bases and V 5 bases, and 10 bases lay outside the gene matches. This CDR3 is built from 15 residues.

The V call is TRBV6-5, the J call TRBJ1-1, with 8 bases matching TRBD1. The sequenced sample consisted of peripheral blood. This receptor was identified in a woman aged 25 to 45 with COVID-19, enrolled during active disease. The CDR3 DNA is TGTGCCAGCAGTCGCACCTACAGGGGGAGGACTGAAGCTTTCTTT. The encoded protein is CASSRTYRGRTEAFF.